This TCR beta chain was sequenced for a study of shared clonotypes between healthy human individuals. Naive CD45RA+ and memory CD45RA-negative subsets were split from CD4+ cells. Authors' processing steps: Filtering differed for immunoSEQ, which gave only junction sequences without quality scores. The assay was immunoSEQ multiplex PCR, and TCRdb's table has in-frame clones only and misses some. Clonal size and the V and J genes are those of that table, whereas D and trimming came from the DNA. This table has 2 million to 3 million clones, 90% to 95% appearing once. The CDR3 contains 14 residues. V lost 3 bases and J lost 3, with 9 bases in between. From germline, CDR1 is MDHEN and CDR2 SYDVKM.

This sequence was found in a man between 18 and 35 years old in good health. Some clones in this sample may be carry-over from other donors' samples. This chain uses TRBV28 with TRBJ1-5; D gene unclear. The material sequenced was naive CD4+ T cells from PBMCs. Subset defined: CD45RA+ positively selected. The CDR3 protein is CASSFVQSNQPQHF. As DNA, the CDR3 is TGTGCCAGCAGTTTCGTGCAGTCCAATCAGCCCCAGCATTTT.